This entry is about one T cell receptor (beta chain). This clone has ten or more counts. What antigen it recognizes has not been identified. Per-nucleotide qualities are absent, and no much larger clonotype sits a single base away. The data were obtained in a study of blood T cell repertoires in COVID-19 (dated by TCRdb to 2019 to 2021). With respect to the entire study: Collaborator samples came from the United States, Italy and Spain and covered acute and convalescent phases of COVID-19. The prospective study material was composed of cDNA or gDNA derived from T cells, B-cell-depleted T cells, or PBMCs. Deeply sampled blood TCRbeta repertoires from subjects exposed to, actively infected with, or recovered from COVID-19 were included in the dataset. A freely available public database, intended as a resource for researchers studying the immune response to SARS-CoV-2, is where the repertoires were released. Samples came from the ongoing ImmuneRACE study (first 160 participants) plus 1,254 subjects from 6 global collaborators. Sample metadata almost always included a de-identified subject ID, COVID-19 status, age in years and sex. Where available, HLA class I and class II types were obtained from metadata supplied by the sample provider rather than from assay-based typing. The investigation overall reported the following: Clinical and demographic metadata were provided uncurated, with the amount varying by source and participant.

The CDR3 goes from the cysteine to the phenylalanine over 14 residues. Only the CDR3 portion is preserved as DNA: 42 bases, with reading frame beginning at the first base. After removal of 5 bases from V and 3 bases from J, the junction retains 4 bases not matched to a gene. For CDR1 and CDR2, the germline V gene (reference sequence) lists LNHDA and SQIVND. TCRbeta CDR3 regions were amplified from genomic DNA using the immunoSEQ Assay, a bias-controlled multiplex PCR. The authors' pipeline ran thus. Nucleated cell counts per sample were estimated from amplification of reference gene primers within the assay. Sequence reads were collapsed and filtered to measure the absolute abundance of every unique TCRbeta CDR3 rearrangement. Productive Simpson clonality was computed per sample as the square root of Simpson's diversity index over productive rearrangements. TCRdb mirrors the immuneACCESS table, restricted to in-frame sequences. Some clones are absent from its copies; in checked studies, under half trace to an unresolved V gene, and the reason for the others is unknown. V, J and clone size are taken as reported in that table, and D and trimming were inferred from the DNA itself. Recorded for this sample are 100,000 to 120,000 clones; 88% of them occurred a single time. The ten largest clones add up to around 3% of the sample.

Collaborating institutions collected whole blood in K2EDTA tubes following their own protocols. For TCRbeta analysis, collaborators shipped samples in one of three forms: frozen whole blood, isolated PBMCs, or DNA extracted from either of those sample types. This chain is built from TRBV19 and TRBJ1-5; TRBD1 agrees with 7 junctional bases. The sequence derives from a woman aged 45-60 years with acute or convalescent COVID-19. The specimen sequenced was peripheral blood. The CDR3 corresponds to CASSGTVTNQPQHF. DNA sequence: TGTGCCAGTAGTGGGACAGTAACCAATCAGCCCCAGCATTTT.